This entry features one TCR beta chain sequence. What it binds is not known. TCRdb itself ran the reads through MiXCR, one entry per CDR3 protein. Counted here are around 530,000 distinct CDR3 sequences, around 27% occurring once; the ten biggest clones make up 13%. The data derive from a study of T cell repertoires in cytomegalovirus infection. Study details: In public TCR beta signatures, there were indications of both CMV infection and matching HLA type.

Study-wide results and caveats: HLA-C-restricted CMV-specific TCR beta clonotypes were dominant in the ex vivo response. Totalled public TCR beta family frequency picked out people who carried CMV plus the relevant HLA.

The sequencing input was PBMCs. This clonotype originated in a human donor in good health (CMV status not recorded). Some clones in this sample may be carry-over from other donors' samples.

CDR3 amino acids: CATSDSRDNRLDEQYF. CDR3 nucleotide sequence: TGTGCCACCAGTGATTCCCGGGACAATAGGCTTGACGAGCAGTACTTC. This chain connects TRBV24-1 to TRBJ2-7, with TRBD1 as a possible D gene (6 bases). Trimming shortened V by 2 bases and J by 5 bases, and 18 bases separated the two germline ends. Germline V CDR1 and CDR2: KGHDR, SFDVKD. The CDR3 is made up of 16 amino acids.